The 18 T cell receptor beta chains below were found in one sample sequenced in a study of blood T cell repertoires in COVID-19. The repertoire was sequenced with immunoSEQ multiplex PCR; TCRdb's copy has only in-frame clones and lacks some. Among about 200,000 clones, about 84% were seen once, and the ten largest hold 5.6%. The specimen was PBMCs or T cells enriched from blood (not recorded which). All receptors derive from a man aged 35 to 55 with acute COVID-19.

The rearrangement uses TRBV25-1 and TRBJ1-1; TRBD1 is a possible D gene (6 bases). Trimming removed 7 bases from V and 4 bases from J, with 10 bases in between. CDR3 length: 12 amino acids. The germline V gene has CDR1 MGHDK and CDR2 SYGVNS. CDR3 coding DNA: TGTGCCAGCATGGAGGACAGCACTGAAGCTTTCTTT. Its translation is CASMEDSTEAFF. Full variable domain (outside the CDR3, taken from reference TRBV25-1 and TRBJ1-1): EADIYQTPRYLVIGTGKKITLECSQTMGHDKMYWYQQDPGMELHLIHYSYGVNSTEKGDLSSESTVSRIRTEHFPLTLESARPSHTSQYLCASMEDSTEAFFGQGTRLTVV.

Only one count was recorded for this clone. This chain joins TRBV28 and TRBJ1-5; 7 bases map to TRBD1. Germline V gene data show CDR1 as MDHEN and CDR2 as SYDVKM. Trimming cost V 6 bases and J 3 bases; bases outside gene matches: 5. CDR3 length equals 14 residues. The CDR3 coding sequence is TGTGCCAGCAGAAGGACAGGTGACAATCAGCCCCAGCATTTT. Translated: CASRRTGDNQPQHF.

The chain carries TRBV7-6 and TRBJ1-4; the D is unclear. There are 14 residues in the CDR3. Trimming shortened V by 5 bases and J by 0 bases, and 7 bases separated the two germline ends. Per the germline V gene, CDR1 is SGHVS and CDR2 is FNYEAQ. In nucleotides, the CDR3 is TGTGCCAGCAGCCTACGAGCAACTAATGAAAAACTGTTTTTT. Translation: CASSLRATNEKLFF.

V is TRBV10-3 and J is TRBJ1-2; 8 bases line up with TRBD1. J lost 0 bases, V lost 8 bases, and 5 bases had no gene match. CDR1 ENHRY and CDR2 SYGVKD come from the germline V gene. The CDR3 covers 14 residues. The CDR3 spells CAIGGQAANYGYTF. The DNA for the CDR3 is TGTGCCATCGGGGGACAGGCGGCTAACTATGGCTACACCTTC.

The chain recombines TRBV18 with TRBJ1-1; D remains unclear. The V end was cut by 1 base, the J end by 2 bases, with 11 bases between. The germline CDR1 and CDR2 sequences are KGHSH and LQKENI. This CDR3 contains 15 residues. The CDR3 here is CASSPRTVENTEAFF. Written as DNA, the CDR3 is TGTGCCAGCTCACCACGAACAGTTGAAAACACTGAAGCTTTCTTT.

This clone was detected only a few times. The chain uses TRBV28 and TRBJ2-3; 9 bases agree with TRBD2. The CDR3 spans 14 residues. The germline V gene has CDR1 MDHEN and CDR2 SYDVKM. V lost 6 bases and J lost 8; bases outside the gene matches: 9. The CDR3 coding sequence is TGTGCCAGCAGATCCCCTAGCGGGACGGGTACGCAGTATTTT. This encodes CASRSPSGTGTQYF.

The V and J genes are TRBV11-1 and TRBJ2-5; 8 nucleotides match TRBD1. The CDR3 spans 13 residues. Germline V gene data show CDR1 as SGHAT and CDR2 as FQDESV (reference sequence). The trim removed 5 bases at V and 13 bases at J, leaving 12 bases unmatched. CDR3 in DNA: TGTGCCAGCAGCACAGGGGGGCAGGACTCCGGGTACTTC. Its protein product is CASSTGGQDSGYF.

The chain is built from TRBV7-7 and TRBJ2-2; D gene unclear. This CDR3 has 13 residues. The germline V and J ends were trimmed by 5 bases and 7 bases, with 11 bases remaining between them. The germline CDR1 and CDR2 sequences are SSHAT and FNYEAQ (reference sequence). CDR3 sequence: CASSPTQSGELFF. The DNA of the CDR3 is TGTGCCAGCAGCCCGACTCAAAGCGGGGAGCTGTTTTTT.

This chain connects TRBV7-9 to TRBJ2-7; TRBD2 might be the D (6 bases). With 4 bases removed from V and 0 bases from J, the gap between germline ends came to 16 bases. Germline CDR1 is SEHNR and CDR2 is FQNEAQ (reference sequence). The CDR3 runs to 16 residues. This chain's CDR3 is CASSSWRGGSSYEQYF. DNA for the CDR3: TGTGCCAGCAGCTCTTGGCGGGGCGGAAGCTCCTACGAGCAGTACTTC.

In this sample, this clone turned up a few times. The chain recombines TRBV5-1 with TRBJ1-2; 8 positions agree with TRBD1. After removal of 0 bases from V and 6 bases from J, the junction contained 4 bases not matched to a gene. The germline V gene encodes CDR1 SGHRS and CDR2 YFSETQ. The CDR3 runs 14 residues. DNA for the CDR3: TGCGCCAGCAGCTTGGCCCCAGGGGGCCATGGCTACACCTTC. Protein: CASSLAPGGHGYTF.

The rearrangement joins TRBV18 to TRBJ2-1; D call uncertain. The V gene lost 0 bases and the J gene lost 2 bases, with 5 bases spanning the gap. The CDR3 totals 14 residues. CDR1 is KGHSH, CDR2 LQKENI, per germline. CDR3 sequence reads: CASSPPRTYNEQFF. CDR3 sequence (DNA): TGTGCCAGCTCACCACCGAGGACCTACAATGAGCAGTTCTTC.

J is TRBJ1-2 and V is TRBV12-3 or TRBV12-4, with 7 nucleotides matching TRBD1. The CDR3 covers 12 residues. Trimming took 6 bases from V and 6 from J; bases not matched to a gene: 4. The CDR3 spells CASRSRGDGYTF. CDR3 bases: TGTGCCAGCAGATCCAGGGGGGATGGCTACACCTTC.

The chain combines TRBV6-5 with TRBJ2-3; weak D call: TRBD2 (6 bases). V dropped 7 bases and J dropped 4 bases, with 12 bases sitting between them. The CDR3 spans 13 residues. CDR1 is MNHEY and CDR2 is SVGAGI in the germline V gene. CDR3 DNA sequence: TGTGCCAGCATTTTCGGAGGGTCAGATACGCAGTATTTT. Translation: CASIFGGSDTQYF.

This clone occurred a few times. The genes are TRBV7-9 and TRBJ2-7; TRBD1 aligns across 7 bases. V dropped 5 bases and J dropped 3; count of bases not matched to a gene: 4. The CDR3 covers 13 residues. Germline V CDR1 and CDR2: SEHNR, FQNEAQ (reference sequence). The CDR3 bases are TGTGCCAGCAGCAACCGGGACAGCTACGAGCAGTACTTC. Amino acids: CASSNRDSYEQYF.

V is TRBV27 and J is TRBJ1-1; no clear D. The germline V gene has CDR1 MNHEY and CDR2 SMNVEV (reference sequence). CDR3 length: 13 residues. V gave up 3 bases and J gave up 2 bases, with 7 bases separating them. CDR3 sequence (DNA): TGTGCCAGCAGTTTGTGGCAAAACACTGAAGCTTTCTTT. It encodes CASSLWQNTEAFF.

The chain employs TRBV6-6 and TRBJ2-2; a weak D match, TRBD1 (6 bases). The CDR3 has 15 residues. Trimming cost V 11 bases and J 2 bases, with 18 bases left between them. Germline-derived CDR1 and CDR2 are MNHNY and SVGAGI (reference sequence). This CDR3 reads CAGTIRGSNTGELFF. The CDR3 DNA sequence: TGTGCCGGAACAATCAGGGGAAGCAACACCGGGGAGCTGTTTTTT.

This rearrangement joins TRBV4-1 to TRBJ2-1, with 9 nucleotides matching TRBD2. J lost 1 base, V lost 5 bases, and 6 bases had no gene match. This CDR3 contains 16 residues. Germline V lookup: CDR1 MGHRA, CDR2 YSYEKL. CDR3 residues: CASSGSGRRSYNEQFF. CDR3 DNA: TGCGCCAGCAGCGGTAGCGGGAGAAGATCCTACAATGAGCAGTTCTTC.

V gene TRBV6-4 combines with J gene TRBJ2-3, with 9 bases that match TRBD2. Unmatched junction bases numbered 29, after V lost 2 bases and J lost 2 bases. The CDR3 loop spans 24 amino acids. Germline-derived CDR1 and CDR2 are MRHNA and SNTAGT. CDR3 loop: CASSDTLGGAAGGPSPPFTDTQYF. For the CDR3, the DNA is TGTGCCAGCAGTGACACCCTAGGGGGGGCGGCGGGAGGGCCCTCACCACCCTTCACAGATACGCAGTATTTT.